This is a list of T cell receptor beta chains from one sample in a study of blood T cell repertoires in COVID-19. The data were produced by immunoSEQ multiplex PCR, yet TCRdb's version contains in-frame clones alone and is incomplete. This sample has 250,000 or so clones, with around nine tenths found just once. Sample: PBMCs or T cells enriched from blood (not recorded which). Receptors were obtained from a woman aged 40 to 50 who had been exposed to COVID-19. Each CDR3 is given with its conserved first and last residue. The order of the fields is clone size, J gene, D gene, V gene, CDR3 DNA, CDR3 protein. The D gene is left open where the match is weak. Not every row has a clone size; where given, it reads once, few, many or a size class.

. | TRBJ1-2 | TRBD1 | TRBV30 | TGTGCCTGGACGACAGGGAACTATGGCTACACCTTC | CAWTTGNYGYTF
. | TRBJ1-4 | . | TRBV13 | TGTGCCAGCAGCCCGACCAGAGGCACTAATGAAAAACTGTTTTTT | CASSPTRGTNEKLFF
. | TRBJ1-5 | . | TRBV7-2 | TGTGCCAGCAGCTTAGGGGCGGGACCGCAGCCCCAGCATTTT | CASSLGAGPQPQHF
. | TRBJ1-2 | TRBD1 | TRBV27 | TGTGCCAGCAGTTTCCTGACAGGGGCCTATGGCTACACCTTC | CASSFLTGAYGYTF
few | TRBJ1-2 | . | TRBV30 | TGTGCCTGGAGACAGGGACCTCCTAACTATGGCTACACCTTC | CAWRQGPPNYGYTF
. | TRBJ2-5 | TRBD2 | TRBV28 | TGTGCCAGCAGTCGAGGCGGGGGCCAAGAGACCCAGTACTTC | CASSRGGGQETQYF
. | TRBJ1-5 | . | TRBV7-2 | TGTGCCAGCAGCTTTCGCTCGGAGAGCAATCAGCCCCAGCATTTT | CASSFRSESNQPQHF
. | TRBJ2-3 | TRBD1 | TRBV5-4 | TGTGCCAGCAGTCCGGACAGGGCCCCAGATACGCAGTATTTT | CASSPDRAPDTQYF
. | TRBJ1-2 | . | TRBV9 | TGTGCCAGCAGTCCCATAGCGGTTGGCTACACCTTC | CASSPIAVGYTF
. | TRBJ2-1 | . | TRBV9 | TGTGCCAGCAGCGTAGGGTCTGGCAGGGAGGCCAATGAGCAGTTCTTC | CASSVGSGREANEQFF
. | TRBJ1-1 | TRBD1 | TRBV3-1/TRBV3-2 | TGTGCCAGCAGCCGCCAGATCCGGACAGGAAATCGGGACACTGAAGCTTTCTTT | CASSRQIRTGNRDTEAFF
. | TRBJ2-3 | . | TRBV5-1 | TGCGCCAGCACCAGTCCGGGGGGCACAGATACGCAGTATTTT | CASTSPGGTDTQYF
. | TRBJ2-7 | . | TRBV7-8 | TGTGCCAGCAGCCACCTGGGAGCCAACTACGAGCAGTACTTC | CASSHLGANYEQYF
. | TRBJ2-5 | TRBD1 | TRBV28 | TGTGCCAGCAGTTTATTAGGGGGACAGGGCCAGTACTTC | CASSLLGGQGQYF
. | TRBJ2-2 | TRBD2 | TRBV6-2/TRBV6-3 | TGTGCCAGCAGTGATCTAGCGGGGAACACCGGGGAGCTGTTTTTT | CASSDLAGNTGELFF
. | TRBJ1-1 | TRBD1 | TRBV6-2/TRBV6-3 | TGTGCCAGCAGTTACCGCGGACAGGCTCGAAAAAGTGAAGCTTTCTTT | CASSYRGQARKSEAFF
. | TRBJ1-6 | TRBD1 | TRBV28 | TGTGCCAGCAGGGAAACAGGGGGCAGTTCACCCCTCCACTTT | CASRETGGSSPLHF
few | TRBJ2-4 | TRBD1 | TRBV4-1 | TGCGCCAGCAGCCCCCCGGGGAAGGGGGCGGACAAAAACATTCAGTACTTC | CASSPPGKGADKNIQYF
. | TRBJ2-1 | TRBD2 | TRBV24-1 | TGTGCCACCAGTGAGGGGACTAGCCATGTAGTTGAGCAGTTCTTC | CATSEGTSHVVEQFF
. | TRBJ1-4 | TRBD1 | TRBV6-5 | TGTGCCAGCAAGTCCGGACAGGGTGGCGAAAAACTGTTTTTT | CASKSGQGGEKLFF
once | TRBJ2-2 | . | TRBV2 | TGTGCCAGCACCCCTTCCGGGGAGCTGTTTTTT | CASTPSGELFF
. | TRBJ2-7 | TRBD1 | TRBV7-8 | TGTGCCAGCAGCCCAGGACAGGGTAGAGCCTACGAGCAGTACTTC | CASSPGQGRAYEQYF
. | TRBJ1-3 | . | TRBV6-1 | TGTGCCAGCAGTGAAATTGACATACCCTCTGGAAACACCATATATTTT | CASSEIDIPSGNTIYF
. | TRBJ1-2 | TRBD1 | TRBV29-1 | TGCAGCGTTGAAGTTGGCCAGGGGGTTAACTATGGCTACACCTTC | CSVEVGQGVNYGYTF
. | TRBJ2-3 | TRBD2 | TRBV7-3 | TGTGCCAGCAGGCCTAGCGGGGGGGCAACAGATACGCAGTATTTT | CASRPSGGATDTQYF
. | TRBJ1-3 | TRBD1 | TRBV23-1 | TGCGCCAGCCTCCCTTGTACAGGGGCTGGAAACACCATATATTTT | CASLPCTGAGNTIYF
. | TRBJ2-1 | . | TRBV6-2/TRBV6-3 | TGTGCCAGCAGCCGTTCTACCTACAATGAGCAGTTCTTC | CASSRSTYNEQFF
. | TRBJ2-7 | . | TRBV6-5 | TGTGCCAGCCTGAGATCGAACTACGAGCAGTACTTC | CASLRSNYEQYF
. | TRBJ1-1 | TRBD1 | TRBV10-2 | TGCGCCAGCACCCCTAGTGACAGGGCTGAAGCTTTCTTT | CASTPSDRAEAFF
once | TRBJ2-7 | TRBD2 | TRBV3-1/TRBV3-2 | TGTGCCAGCAGCCAAGGGACTAGCGGGGGTTACGAGCAGTACTTC | CASSQGTSGGYEQYF
. | TRBJ1-1 | TRBD1 | TRBV6-5 | TGTGCCAGCAGCCTCTGGGGACAGCGAAACACTGAAGCTTTCTTT | CASSLWGQRNTEAFF
. | TRBJ1-5 | . | TRBV5-1 | TGTGCCAGCAGCTTGGCCCCCTCGGGGGACGAAGGCAATCAGCCCCAGCATTTT | CASSLAPSGDEGNQPQHF
. | TRBJ2-7 | . | TRBV4-2 | TGTGCCAGCAGCCAAGTCGGAGCAGTTGAAGGCGAGCAGTACTTC | CASSQVGAVEGEQYF
once | TRBJ1-2 | TRBD1 | TRBV28 | TGTGCCAGCAAGATACCGGGACAGAGTCGTGGCTACACCTTC | CASKIPGQSRGYTF
few | TRBJ1-6 | . | TRBV27 | TGTGCCAGCAGTTTAAAAGGGGGTAATTCACCCCTCCACTTT | CASSLKGGNSPLHF
. | TRBJ1-3 | . | TRBV10-3 | TGTGCCATCAGTGAGCTCATACTAGACTCCTCTGGAAACACCATATATTTT | CAISELILDSSGNTIYF
. | TRBJ1-6 | . | TRBV10-3 | TGTGCCATCCGGGGACACAGGGACCTAGATTCACCCCTCCACTTT | CAIRGHRDLDSPLHF
. | TRBJ1-6 | . | TRBV2 | TGTGCCAGCAGTTCACAGAGCTCCTATAATTCACCCCTCCACTTT | CASSSQSSYNSPLHF
. | TRBJ1-2 | . | TRBV11-2 | TGTGCCAGCAGCTTTGGGGGAGGCGGCTACACCTTC | CASSFGGGGYTF
. | TRBJ2-5 | . | TRBV27 | TGTGCCAGCAGTTTATACGGCATGCGAGATTACCCAGGGGCGGAAGAGACCCAGTACTTC | CASSLYGMRDYPGAEETQYF
. | TRBJ2-4 | TRBD2 | TRBV27 | TGTGCCAGCAGTTTCCGGGGGAGGGAAGCCAAAAACATTCAGTACTTC | CASSFRGREAKNIQYF
. | TRBJ1-4 | . | TRBV5-1 | TGCGCCAGCAGGAGGGAGGGGCTCGCTAATGAAAAACTGTTTTTT | CASRREGLANEKLFF
. | TRBJ1-6 | . | TRBV7-6 | TGTGCCAGCAGCTTCCGGACAGCATATAATTCACCCCTCCACTTT | CASSFRTAYNSPLHF
. | TRBJ1-1 | TRBD1 | TRBV18 | TGTGCCAGCTCACCCACACCCGGGACAGCAAAAGAAGCTTTCTTT | CASSPTPGTAKEAFF
. | TRBJ2-5 | . | TRBV24-1 | TGTGCCACCAGTGAATACAGTACAGGGATCGGAGAGACCCAGTACTTC | CATSEYSTGIGETQYF
. | TRBJ1-5 | . | TRBV6-2/TRBV6-3 | TGTGCCACCAGTATGGCCCACAGACCCACGGGGTACAATCAGCCCCAGCATTTT | CATSMAHRPTGYNQPQHF
. | TRBJ1-1 | . | TRBV6-5 | TGTGCCAGCATGGGGCCTGAAGCTTTCTTT | CASMGPEAFF
. | TRBJ1-5 | . | TRBV3-1/TRBV3-2 | TGTGCCAGCAGCCAAGATAGGGGAGGAGGTCAGCCCCAGCATTTT | CASSQDRGGGQPQHF
. | TRBJ1-5 | TRBD1 | TRBV6-2/TRBV6-3 | TGTGCCAGCAGTTCCGGACAGGGGGCAGGTCAGCCCCAGCATTTT | CASSSGQGAGQPQHF
. | TRBJ1-1 | . | TRBV5-4 | TGTGCCAGCAGCTTGGCCGCGGGGGGCAACTTTCTCGCTGAAGCTTTCTTT | CASSLAAGGNFLAEAFF
. | TRBJ2-1 | TRBD1 | TRBV24-1 | TGTGCCACCAGTGATATGGGACAGGACGTCGACAATGAGCAGTTCTTC | CATSDMGQDVDNEQFF
. | TRBJ1-5 | TRBD1 | TRBV7-9 | TGTGCCAGCAGCTTCTCAGGGGGCGGCAATCAGCCCCAGCATTTT | CASSFSGGGNQPQHF
. | TRBJ1-1 | . | TRBV6-5 | TGTGCCAGCAGTTACGGGGGGGGTGCGACAGCTTTCTTT | CASSYGGGATAFF